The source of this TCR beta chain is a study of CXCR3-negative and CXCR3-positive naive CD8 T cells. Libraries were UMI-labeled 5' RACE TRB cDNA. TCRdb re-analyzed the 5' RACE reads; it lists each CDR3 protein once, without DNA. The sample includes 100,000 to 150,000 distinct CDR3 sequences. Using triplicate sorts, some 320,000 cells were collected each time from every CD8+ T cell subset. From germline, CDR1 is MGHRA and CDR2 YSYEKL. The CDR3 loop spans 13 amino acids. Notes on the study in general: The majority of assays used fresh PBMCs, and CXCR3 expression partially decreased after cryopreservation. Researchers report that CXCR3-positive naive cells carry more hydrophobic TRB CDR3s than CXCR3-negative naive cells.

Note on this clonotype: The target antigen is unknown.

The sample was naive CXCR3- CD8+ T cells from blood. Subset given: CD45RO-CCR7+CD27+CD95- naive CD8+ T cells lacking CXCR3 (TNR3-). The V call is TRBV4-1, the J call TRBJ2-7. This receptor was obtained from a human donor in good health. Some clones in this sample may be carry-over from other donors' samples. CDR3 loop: CASSQGTTTEQYF.